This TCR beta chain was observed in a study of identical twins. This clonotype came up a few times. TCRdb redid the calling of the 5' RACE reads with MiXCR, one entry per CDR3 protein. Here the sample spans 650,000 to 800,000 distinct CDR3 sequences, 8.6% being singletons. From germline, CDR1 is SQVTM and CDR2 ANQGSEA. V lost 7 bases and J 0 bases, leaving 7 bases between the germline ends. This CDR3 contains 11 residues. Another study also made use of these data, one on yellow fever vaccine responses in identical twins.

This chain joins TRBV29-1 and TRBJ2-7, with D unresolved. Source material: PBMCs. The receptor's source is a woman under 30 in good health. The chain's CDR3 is CSAFLSYEQYF. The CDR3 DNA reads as TGCAGCGCGTTCCTCTCCTACGAGCAGTACTTC.